Sequencing of this TCR beta chain was carried out in a study of T cells after yellow fever vaccination. Overall study results and limits: FACS-sorted repertoires could harbor abundant contaminating bulk-population clonotypes. Shared CD4/CD8 clonotypes were a small share, likely from convergent recombination.

V was pared by 4 bases and J by 6 bases, with 7 bases of the junction left unmatched. The CDR3 covers 14 residues. Germline assignment: CDR1 SQVTM and CDR2 ANQGSEA. UMIs were added to TCR cDNA along with a universal primer site when it was made by 5'RACE template switching. TCRdb recomputed calls from the 5' RACE reads with MiXCR, one row per CDR3 protein. The sample has about 500,000 distinct CDR3 sequences, approximately 16% seen once; the top ten hold roughly 17%. A note on this clonotype: As yet, its antigen is unknown.

The receptor was isolated from a man aged 18-30 years who received the YFV17D yellow fever vaccine. The sample consisted of PBMCs, taken 5 days after the first yellow fever vaccination. The chain links TRBV29-1 to TRBJ2-2, with TRBD1 identical over 8 bases. The CDR3 sequence is CSVVTGEMAGELFF. The CDR3, as DNA: TGCAGCGTTGTGACAGGGGAGATGGCCGGGGAGCTGTTTTTT.